The entry that follows covers one T cell receptor beta chain sequence. Its cognate antigen is unknown. Next came a second PCR, run for about 6 to 12 cycles, which used a sample-barcoded 5' primer along with a J-beta primer mix. TCRdb analysed the 5' RACE reads with MiXCR anew, one entry per CDR3 protein. This sample has around 690,000 distinct CDR3 sequences, with around three fifths found just once. These data are taken from a study of blood T cells in healthy people across ages. Study results and caveats: Diversity figures based on one million T cells were deemed too low.

CDR1 and CDR2 from the germline V gene are SGHTA and FQGNSA. The V gene lost 0 bases and the J gene lost 8 bases, with 8 bases spanning the gap. CDR3 size: 13 residues. RNA extraction gave at least 5 micrograms of total RNA per sample. This receptor was obtained from a man in his 60s in good health. The genes are TRBV7-2 and TRBJ2-1, with D unclear. Sample: blood. CDR3 region: CASSLAFSYEQFF. The CDR3 DNA follows: TGTGCCAGCAGCTTAGCGTTCTCGTATGAGCAGTTCTTC.